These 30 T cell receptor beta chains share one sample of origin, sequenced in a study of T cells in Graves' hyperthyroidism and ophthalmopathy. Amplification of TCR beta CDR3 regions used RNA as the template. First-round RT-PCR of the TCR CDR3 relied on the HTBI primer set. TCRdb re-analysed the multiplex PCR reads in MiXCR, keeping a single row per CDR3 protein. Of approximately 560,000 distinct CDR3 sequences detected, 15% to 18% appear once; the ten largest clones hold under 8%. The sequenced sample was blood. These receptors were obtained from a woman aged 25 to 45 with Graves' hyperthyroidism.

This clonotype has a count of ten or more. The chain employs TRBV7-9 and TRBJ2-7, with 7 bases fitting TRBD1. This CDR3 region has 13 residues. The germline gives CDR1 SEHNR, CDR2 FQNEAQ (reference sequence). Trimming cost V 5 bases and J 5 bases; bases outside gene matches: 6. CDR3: CASSQTGTHEQYF. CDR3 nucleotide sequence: TGTGCCAGCAGCCAGACAGGGACCCACGAGCAGTACTTC.

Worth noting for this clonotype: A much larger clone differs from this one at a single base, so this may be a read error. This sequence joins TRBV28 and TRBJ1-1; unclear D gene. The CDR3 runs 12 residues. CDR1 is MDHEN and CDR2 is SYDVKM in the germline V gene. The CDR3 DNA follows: TGTGCCAGCAGTTTAACGATCACTGAAGCTTCCTTT. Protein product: CASSLTITEASF.

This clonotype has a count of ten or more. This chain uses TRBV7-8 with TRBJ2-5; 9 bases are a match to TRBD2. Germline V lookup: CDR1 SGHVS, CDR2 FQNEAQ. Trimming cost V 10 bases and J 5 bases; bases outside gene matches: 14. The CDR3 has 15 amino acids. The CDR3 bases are TGTGCCAAAAACGCGGCGGGAGGGCTTCGTGAGACCCAGTACTTC. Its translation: CAKNAAGGLRETQYF.

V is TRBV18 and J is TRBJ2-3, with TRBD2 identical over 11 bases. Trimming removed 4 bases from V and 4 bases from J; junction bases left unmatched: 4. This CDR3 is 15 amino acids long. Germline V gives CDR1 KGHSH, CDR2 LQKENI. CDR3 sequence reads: CASSRVAGGPDTQYF. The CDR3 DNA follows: TGTGCCAGCTCACGGGTAGCGGGAGGGCCAGATACGCAGTATTTT. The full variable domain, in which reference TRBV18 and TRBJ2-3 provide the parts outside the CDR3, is NAGVMQNPRHLVRRRGQEARLRCSPMKGHSHVYWYRQLPEEGLKFMVYLQKENIIDESGMPKERFSAEFPKEGPSILRIQQVVRGDSAAYFCASSRVAGGPDTQYFGPGTRLTVL.

The CDR3: CASSQEGGTAELYGYTF. The DNA for the CDR3 is TGTGCCAGCAGCCAAGAAGGGGGGACAGCGGAGCTATATGGCTACACCTTC. J is TRBJ1-2 and V is TRBV4-2, with 7 bases lining up with TRBD1. The V gene end was trimmed by 0 bases and the J gene end by 5 bases; junction bases not matched to a gene: 12. The CDR3 length is 17 residues. CDR1 LGHNA and CDR2 YNFKEQ come from the germline V gene.

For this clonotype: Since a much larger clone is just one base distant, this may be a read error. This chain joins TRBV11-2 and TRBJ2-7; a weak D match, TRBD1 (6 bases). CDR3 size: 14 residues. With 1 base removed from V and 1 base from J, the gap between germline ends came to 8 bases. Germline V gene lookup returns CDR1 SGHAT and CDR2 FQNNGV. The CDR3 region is CASSLGQVSYEQYF. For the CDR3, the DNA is TGTGCCAGCAGCTTAGGACAGGTGTCCTACGAGCAGTACTTC.

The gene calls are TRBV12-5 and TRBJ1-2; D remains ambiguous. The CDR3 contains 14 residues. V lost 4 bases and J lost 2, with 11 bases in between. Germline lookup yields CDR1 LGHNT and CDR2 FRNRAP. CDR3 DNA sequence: TGTGCTAGTGGTTCGGAAACGGGGAACTATGGCTACACCTTC. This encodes CASGSETGNYGYTF.

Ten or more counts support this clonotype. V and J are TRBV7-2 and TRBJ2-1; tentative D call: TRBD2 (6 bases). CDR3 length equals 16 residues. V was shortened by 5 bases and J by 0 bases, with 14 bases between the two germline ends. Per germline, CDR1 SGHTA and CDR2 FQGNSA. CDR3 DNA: TGTGCCAGCAGCCCCCAGGGACTGGGCTCCTACAATGAGCAGTTCTTC. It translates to CASSPQGLGSYNEQFF.

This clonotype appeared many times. DNA of the CDR3: TGTGCCAGCAGCAGACGACTAGCGGGGGAGGTGGAGACCCAGTACTTC. It translates to CASSRRLAGEVETQYF. The V and J genes are TRBV6-2 or TRBV6-3 and TRBJ2-5; 12 nucleotides line up with TRBD2. CDR1 is MNHEY, CDR2 SVGEGT, per germline. The CDR3 is made up of 16 amino acids. Trimming took 6 bases from V and 5 from J; bases not matched to a gene: 10.

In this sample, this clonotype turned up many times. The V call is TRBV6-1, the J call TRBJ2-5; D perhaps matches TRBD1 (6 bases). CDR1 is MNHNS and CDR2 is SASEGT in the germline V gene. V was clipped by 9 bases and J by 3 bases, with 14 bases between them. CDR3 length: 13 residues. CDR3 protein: CARGSRGKETQYF. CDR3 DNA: TGTGCCAGGGGGTCGAGGGGGAAAGAGACCCAGTACTTC.

The CDR3 sequence: CASTQSLSGGGGYTF. The CDR3 coding sequence is TGTGCCAGCACCCAAAGTCTGTCCGGGGGGGGCGGCTACACCTTC. The chain links TRBV28 to TRBJ1-2, with D perhaps matching TRBD1 (6 bases). The CDR3 is made up of 15 amino acids. V was trimmed by 7 bases and J by 8 bases, leaving 23 bases between them. In germline, CDR1 is MDHEN, CDR2 SYDVKM.

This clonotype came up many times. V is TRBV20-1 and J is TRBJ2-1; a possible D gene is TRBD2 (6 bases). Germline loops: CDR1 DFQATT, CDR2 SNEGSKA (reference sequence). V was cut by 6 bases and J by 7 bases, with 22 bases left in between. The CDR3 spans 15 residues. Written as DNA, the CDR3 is TGCAGTGCGACCGCCCTAGCGTCTCGAGTTAATGAGCAGTTCTTC. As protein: CSATALASRVNEQFF.

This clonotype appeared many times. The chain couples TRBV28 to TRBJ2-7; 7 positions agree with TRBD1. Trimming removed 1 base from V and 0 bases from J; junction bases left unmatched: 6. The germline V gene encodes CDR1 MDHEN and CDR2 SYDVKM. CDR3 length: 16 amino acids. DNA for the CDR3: TGTGCCAGCAGTTTATCGGTCGGGGACAGCTCCTACGAGCAGTACTTC. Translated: CASSLSVGDSSYEQYF.

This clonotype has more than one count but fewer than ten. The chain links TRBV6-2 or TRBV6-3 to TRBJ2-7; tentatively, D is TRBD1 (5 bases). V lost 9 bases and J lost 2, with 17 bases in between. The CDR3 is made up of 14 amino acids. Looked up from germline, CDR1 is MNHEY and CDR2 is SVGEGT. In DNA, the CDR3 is TGTGCCAGTGCTCGGGCTGCAGGGCCCTACGAGCAGTACTTC. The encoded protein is CASARAAGPYEQYF.

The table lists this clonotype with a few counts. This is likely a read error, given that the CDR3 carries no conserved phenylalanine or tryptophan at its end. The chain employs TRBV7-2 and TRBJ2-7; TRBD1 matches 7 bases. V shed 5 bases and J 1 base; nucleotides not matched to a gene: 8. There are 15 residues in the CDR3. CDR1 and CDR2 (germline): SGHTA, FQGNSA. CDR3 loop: CASSPSGTVSYEQYL. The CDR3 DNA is TGTGCCAGCAGCCCGTCCGGGACAGTTTCCTACGAGCAGTACCTC.

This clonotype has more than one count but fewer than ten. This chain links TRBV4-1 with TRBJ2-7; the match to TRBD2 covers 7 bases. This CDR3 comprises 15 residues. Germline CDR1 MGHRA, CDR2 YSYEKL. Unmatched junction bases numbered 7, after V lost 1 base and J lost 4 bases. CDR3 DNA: TGCGCCAGCAGCCAAGTAGGAGCGGGGACGTACGAGCAGTACTTC. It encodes CASSQVGAGTYEQYF.

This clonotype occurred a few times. The CDR3 DNA reads as TGTGCCATCAGTGAGCACCCCACAGGACCTGCAACTAATGAAAAACTGTTTTTT. This gives the protein CAISEHPTGPATNEKLFF. The chain joins TRBV10-3 to TRBJ1-4, with D possibly being TRBD1 (5 bases). Trimming cost V 2 bases and J 0 bases, with 16 bases left between them. The germline gives CDR1 ENHRY, CDR2 SYGVKD. The CDR3 is made up of 18 amino acids.

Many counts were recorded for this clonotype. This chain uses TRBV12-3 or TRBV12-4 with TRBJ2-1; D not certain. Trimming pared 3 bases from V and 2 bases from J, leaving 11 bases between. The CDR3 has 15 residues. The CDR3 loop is CASSLGQAAYNEQFF. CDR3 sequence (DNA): TGTGCCAGCAGTTTGGGTCAGGCGGCCTACAATGAGCAGTTCTTC.

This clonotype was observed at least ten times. CDR3 sequence: CAWSVRLVSYGYTF. In nucleotides, the CDR3 is TGTGCCTGGAGTGTACGTCTGGTGAGCTATGGCTACACCTTC. The chain uses TRBV30 and TRBJ1-2; no clear D gene. V lost 0 bases, J lost 4 bases, and 12 bases lay in between. CDR1 is GTSNPN, CDR2 SVGIG, per germline (reference sequence). The CDR3 length is 14 residues.

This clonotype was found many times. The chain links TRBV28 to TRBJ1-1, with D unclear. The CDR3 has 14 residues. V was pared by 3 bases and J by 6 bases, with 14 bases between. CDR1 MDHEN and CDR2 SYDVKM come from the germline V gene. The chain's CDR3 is CASSLPRMGAEAFF. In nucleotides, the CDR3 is TGTGCCAGCAGTTTGCCCAGGATGGGCGCTGAAGCTTTCTTT.

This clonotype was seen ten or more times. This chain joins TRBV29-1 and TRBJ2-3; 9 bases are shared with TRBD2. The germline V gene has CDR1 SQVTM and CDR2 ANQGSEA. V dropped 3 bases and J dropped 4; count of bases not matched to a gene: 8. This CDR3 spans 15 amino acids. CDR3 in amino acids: CSVDGGSGSADTQYF. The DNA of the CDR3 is TGCAGCGTTGATGGCGGTAGCGGGAGTGCAGATACGCAGTATTTT.

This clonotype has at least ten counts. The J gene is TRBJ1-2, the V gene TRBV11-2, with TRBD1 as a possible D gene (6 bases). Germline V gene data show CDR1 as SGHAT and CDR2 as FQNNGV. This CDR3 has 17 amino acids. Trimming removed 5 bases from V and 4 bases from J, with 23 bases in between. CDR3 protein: CASSQAIRGGYSYGYTF. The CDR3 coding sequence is TGTGCCAGCAGCCAGGCAATCAGGGGAGGTTACTCCTATGGCTACACCTTC.

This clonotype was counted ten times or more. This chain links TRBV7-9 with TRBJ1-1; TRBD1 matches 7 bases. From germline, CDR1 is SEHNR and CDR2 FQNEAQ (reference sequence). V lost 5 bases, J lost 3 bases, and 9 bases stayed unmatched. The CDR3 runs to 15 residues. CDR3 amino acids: CASSGDRERDTEAFF. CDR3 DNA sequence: TGTGCCAGCAGCGGCGACAGGGAGAGGGACACTGAAGCTTTCTTT.

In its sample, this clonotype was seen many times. DNA for the CDR3: TGTGCCAGCAGGGGACGTGACTACCCTGCCTACAATGAGCAGTTCTTC. Protein: CASRGRDYPAYNEQFF. The chain couples TRBV7-2 to TRBJ2-1; D is perhaps TRBD1 or TRBD2 (5 bases each). Germline lookup yields CDR1 SGHTA and CDR2 FQGNSA. V lost 6 bases and J lost 2, with 17 bases in between. CDR3 length: 16 amino acids.

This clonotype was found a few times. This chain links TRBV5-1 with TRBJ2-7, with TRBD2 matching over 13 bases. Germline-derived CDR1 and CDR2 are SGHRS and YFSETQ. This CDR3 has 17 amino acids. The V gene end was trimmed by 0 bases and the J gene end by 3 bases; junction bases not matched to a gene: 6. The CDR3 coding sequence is TGCGCCAGCAGCTTGGGGACTAGCGGGAGTCTTTTCTACGAGCAGTACTTC. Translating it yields CASSLGTSGSLFYEQYF.

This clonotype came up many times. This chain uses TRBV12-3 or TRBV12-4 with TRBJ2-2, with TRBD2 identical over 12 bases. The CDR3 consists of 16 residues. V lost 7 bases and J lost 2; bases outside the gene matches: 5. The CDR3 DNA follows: TGTGCCAGCAAGCCGGGACTAGCGGGCAACACCGGGGAGCTGTTTTTT. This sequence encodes CASKPGLAGNTGELFF.

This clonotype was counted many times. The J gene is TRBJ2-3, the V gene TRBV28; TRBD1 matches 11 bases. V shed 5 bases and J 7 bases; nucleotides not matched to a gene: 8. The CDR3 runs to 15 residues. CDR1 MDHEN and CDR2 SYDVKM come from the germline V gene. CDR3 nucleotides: TGTGCCAGCAGTCAAAGGACAGGGGGCGTGTATACGCAGTATTTT. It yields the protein CASSQRTGGVYTQYF.

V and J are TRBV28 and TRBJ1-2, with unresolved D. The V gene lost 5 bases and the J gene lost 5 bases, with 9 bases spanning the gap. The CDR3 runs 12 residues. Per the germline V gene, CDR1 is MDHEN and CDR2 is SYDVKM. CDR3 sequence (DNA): TGTGCCAGCAGTCTGGAACCATATGGCTACACCTTC. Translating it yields CASSLEPYGYTF.

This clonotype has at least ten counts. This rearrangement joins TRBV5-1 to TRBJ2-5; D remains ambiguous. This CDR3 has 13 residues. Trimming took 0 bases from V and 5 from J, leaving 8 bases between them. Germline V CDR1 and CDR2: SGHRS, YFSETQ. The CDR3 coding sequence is TGCGCCAGCAGCTTGGAGGGTGGGGAGACCCAGTACTTC. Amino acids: CASSLEGGETQYF.

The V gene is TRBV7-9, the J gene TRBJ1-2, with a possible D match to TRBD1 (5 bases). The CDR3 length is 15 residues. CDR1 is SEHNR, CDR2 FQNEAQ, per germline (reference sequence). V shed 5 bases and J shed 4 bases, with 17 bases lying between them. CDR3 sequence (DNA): TGTGCCAGCAGCCGCGGCGGGGGGTTAGGCTATGGCTACACCTTC. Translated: CASSRGGGLGYGYTF.